This T cell receptor (beta chain) was captured in a study of metastatic and nonmetastatic thyroid tumors. Germline values: CDR1 ENHRY, CDR2 SYGVKD. This CDR3 contains 12 residues. V lost 4 bases and J 6 bases, leaving 7 bases between the germline ends. Through MiXCR, TCRdb re-clonotyped the PCR reads. Of about 34,000 clones detected, 35% appear once; the ten largest clones hold approximately 22%. All patients reached thyroid surgery having received no treatment beforehand. The rearrangement uses TRBV10-3 and TRBJ1-5; no reliable D call. This TCR was recovered from a female donor with papillary thyroid cancer or a benign thyroid nodule (not recorded which). Some clones in this sample may be carry-over from other donors' samples. Specimen: tumor tissue. CDR3 residues: CAISVDGQPQHF. DNA of the CDR3: TGTGCCATCAGTGTCGATGGTCAGCCCCAGCATTTT.